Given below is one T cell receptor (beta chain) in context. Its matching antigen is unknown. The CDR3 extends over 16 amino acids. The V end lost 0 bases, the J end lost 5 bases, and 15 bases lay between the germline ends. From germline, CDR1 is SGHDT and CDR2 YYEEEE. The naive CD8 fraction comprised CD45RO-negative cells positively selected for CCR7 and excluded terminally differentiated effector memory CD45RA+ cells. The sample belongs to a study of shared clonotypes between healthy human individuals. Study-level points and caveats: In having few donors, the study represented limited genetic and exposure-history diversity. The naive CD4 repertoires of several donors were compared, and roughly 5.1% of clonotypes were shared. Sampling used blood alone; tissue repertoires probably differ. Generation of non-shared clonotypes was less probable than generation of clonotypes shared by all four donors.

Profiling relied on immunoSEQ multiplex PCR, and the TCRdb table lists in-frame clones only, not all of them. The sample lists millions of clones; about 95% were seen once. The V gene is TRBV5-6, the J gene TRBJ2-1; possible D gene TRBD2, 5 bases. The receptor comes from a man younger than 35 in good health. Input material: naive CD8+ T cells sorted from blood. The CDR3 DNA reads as TGTGCCAGCAGCTTGGAGTGGGAGCTCTGGGACAATGAGCAGTTCTTC. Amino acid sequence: CASSLEWELWDNEQFF.